Many counts were recorded for the clone carrying this TCR beta chain. TCRdb re-processed the PCR reads through MiXCR. Here the sample spans some 69,000 clones, 14% being singletons. J was trimmed by 4 bases and V by 3 bases; bases with no gene match: 8. The CDR3 length is 14 residues. Germline-derived CDR1 and CDR2 are SQVTM and ANQGSEA. Thyroid surgery took place with no prior treatment in any patient. The data stem from a study of metastatic and nonmetastatic thyroid tumors. The receptor was derived from a male donor with papillary thyroid cancer or a benign thyroid nodule (not recorded which). Some clones in this sample may be carry-over from other donors' samples. The sample taken for sequencing was blood. The V and J genes are TRBV29-1 and TRBJ1-1; 7 nucleotides align to TRBD1. CDR3 bases: TGCAGCGTTGATAGGGGGCAGGGAAGCACTGAAGCTTTCTTT. Translated: CSVDRGQGSTEAFF.